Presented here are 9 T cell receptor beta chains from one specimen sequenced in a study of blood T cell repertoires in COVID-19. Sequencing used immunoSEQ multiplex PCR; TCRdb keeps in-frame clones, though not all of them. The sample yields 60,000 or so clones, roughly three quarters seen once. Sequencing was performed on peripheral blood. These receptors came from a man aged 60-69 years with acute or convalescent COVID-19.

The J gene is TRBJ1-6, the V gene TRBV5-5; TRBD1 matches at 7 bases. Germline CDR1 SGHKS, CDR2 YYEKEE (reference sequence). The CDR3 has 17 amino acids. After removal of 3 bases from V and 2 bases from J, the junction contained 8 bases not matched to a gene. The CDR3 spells CASSSNRGRAYNSPLHF. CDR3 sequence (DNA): TGTGCCAGCAGCTCAAACAGGGGTAGGGCCTATAATTCACCCCTCCACTTT.

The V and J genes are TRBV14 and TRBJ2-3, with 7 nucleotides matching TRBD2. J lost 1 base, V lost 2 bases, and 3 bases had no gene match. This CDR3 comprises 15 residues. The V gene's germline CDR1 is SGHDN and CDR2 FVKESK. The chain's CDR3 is CASSQRLAGTDTQYF. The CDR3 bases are TGTGCCAGCAGCCAACGGCTAGCGGGCACAGATACGCAGTATTTT.

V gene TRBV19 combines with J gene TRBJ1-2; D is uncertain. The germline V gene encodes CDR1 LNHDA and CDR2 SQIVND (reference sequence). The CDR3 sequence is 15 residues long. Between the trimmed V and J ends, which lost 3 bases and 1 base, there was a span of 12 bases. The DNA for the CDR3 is TGTGCCAGTAGTATGCCGGGAACTCTTAACTATGGCTACACCTTC. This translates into CASSMPGTLNYGYTF.

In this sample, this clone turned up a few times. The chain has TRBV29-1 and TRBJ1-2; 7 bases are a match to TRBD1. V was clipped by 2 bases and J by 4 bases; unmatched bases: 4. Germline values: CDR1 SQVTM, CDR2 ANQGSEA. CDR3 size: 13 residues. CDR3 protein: CSVEPGGGYGYTF. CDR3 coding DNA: TGCAGCGTTGAACCAGGGGGAGGCTATGGCTACACCTTC. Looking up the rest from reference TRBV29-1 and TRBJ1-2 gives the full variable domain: SAVISQKPSRDICQRGTSLTIQCQVDSQVTMMFWYRQQPGQSLTLIATANQGSEATYESGFVIDKFPISRPNLTFSTLTVSNMSPEDSSIYLCSVEPGGGYGYTFGSGTRLTVV.

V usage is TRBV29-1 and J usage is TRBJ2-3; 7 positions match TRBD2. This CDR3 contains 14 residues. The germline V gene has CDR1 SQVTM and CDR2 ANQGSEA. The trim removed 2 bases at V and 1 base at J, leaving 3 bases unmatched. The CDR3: CSVEPGGGTDTQYF. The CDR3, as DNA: TGCAGCGTTGAACCGGGGGGTGGCACAGATACGCAGTATTTT.

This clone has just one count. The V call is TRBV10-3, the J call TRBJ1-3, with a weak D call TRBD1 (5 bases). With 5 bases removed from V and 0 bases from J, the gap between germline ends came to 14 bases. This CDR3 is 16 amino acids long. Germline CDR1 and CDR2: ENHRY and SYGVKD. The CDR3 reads CAISTGGSGSGNTIYF. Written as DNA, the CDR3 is TGTGCCATCAGTACGGGGGGTAGTGGCTCTGGAAACACCATATATTTT.

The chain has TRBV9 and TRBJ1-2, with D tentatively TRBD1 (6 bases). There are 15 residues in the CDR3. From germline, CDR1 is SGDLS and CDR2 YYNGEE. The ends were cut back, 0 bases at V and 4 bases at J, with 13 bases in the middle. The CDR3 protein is CASSVGSGETYGYTF. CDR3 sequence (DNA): TGTGCCAGCAGCGTAGGTTCAGGGGAGACCTATGGCTACACCTTC.

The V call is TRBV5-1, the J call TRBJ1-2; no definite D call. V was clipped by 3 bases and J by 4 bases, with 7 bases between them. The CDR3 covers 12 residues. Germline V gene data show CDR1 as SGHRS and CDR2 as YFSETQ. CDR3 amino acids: CASSYDTYGYTF. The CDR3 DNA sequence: TGCGCCAGCAGCTACGACACCTATGGCTACACCTTC.

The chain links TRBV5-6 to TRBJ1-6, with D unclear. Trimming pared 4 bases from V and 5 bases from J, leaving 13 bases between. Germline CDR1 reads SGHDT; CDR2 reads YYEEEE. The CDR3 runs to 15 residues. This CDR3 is CASSDRPRDNSPLHF. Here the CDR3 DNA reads TGTGCCAGCAGCGATAGACCCCGGGATAATTCACCCCTCCACTTT.